This T cell receptor beta chain came from a study of control samples from healthy donors and cancer patients. Assay used: immunoSEQ multiplex PCR; TCRdb lists only in-frame clones, some missing. The top ten hold 2% to 3% of the sample, which has roughly 130,000 clones, 75% to 95% seen once. This CDR3 is 14 amino acids long. The V gene lost 6 bases and the J gene lost 1 base, with 14 bases spanning the gap. V and J are TRBV5-3 and TRBJ2-7, with a tentative D call TRBD2 (5 bases). TRBV5-3 is given ORF status, its function remaining uncertain. Input material: blood. The source of this sequence is a man aged 18 to 30 in good health. The CDR3, as DNA: TGTGCCAGAATCGCTCGGGAAGGGTCCTACGAGCAGTACTTC. Its translation is CARIAREGSYEQYF.